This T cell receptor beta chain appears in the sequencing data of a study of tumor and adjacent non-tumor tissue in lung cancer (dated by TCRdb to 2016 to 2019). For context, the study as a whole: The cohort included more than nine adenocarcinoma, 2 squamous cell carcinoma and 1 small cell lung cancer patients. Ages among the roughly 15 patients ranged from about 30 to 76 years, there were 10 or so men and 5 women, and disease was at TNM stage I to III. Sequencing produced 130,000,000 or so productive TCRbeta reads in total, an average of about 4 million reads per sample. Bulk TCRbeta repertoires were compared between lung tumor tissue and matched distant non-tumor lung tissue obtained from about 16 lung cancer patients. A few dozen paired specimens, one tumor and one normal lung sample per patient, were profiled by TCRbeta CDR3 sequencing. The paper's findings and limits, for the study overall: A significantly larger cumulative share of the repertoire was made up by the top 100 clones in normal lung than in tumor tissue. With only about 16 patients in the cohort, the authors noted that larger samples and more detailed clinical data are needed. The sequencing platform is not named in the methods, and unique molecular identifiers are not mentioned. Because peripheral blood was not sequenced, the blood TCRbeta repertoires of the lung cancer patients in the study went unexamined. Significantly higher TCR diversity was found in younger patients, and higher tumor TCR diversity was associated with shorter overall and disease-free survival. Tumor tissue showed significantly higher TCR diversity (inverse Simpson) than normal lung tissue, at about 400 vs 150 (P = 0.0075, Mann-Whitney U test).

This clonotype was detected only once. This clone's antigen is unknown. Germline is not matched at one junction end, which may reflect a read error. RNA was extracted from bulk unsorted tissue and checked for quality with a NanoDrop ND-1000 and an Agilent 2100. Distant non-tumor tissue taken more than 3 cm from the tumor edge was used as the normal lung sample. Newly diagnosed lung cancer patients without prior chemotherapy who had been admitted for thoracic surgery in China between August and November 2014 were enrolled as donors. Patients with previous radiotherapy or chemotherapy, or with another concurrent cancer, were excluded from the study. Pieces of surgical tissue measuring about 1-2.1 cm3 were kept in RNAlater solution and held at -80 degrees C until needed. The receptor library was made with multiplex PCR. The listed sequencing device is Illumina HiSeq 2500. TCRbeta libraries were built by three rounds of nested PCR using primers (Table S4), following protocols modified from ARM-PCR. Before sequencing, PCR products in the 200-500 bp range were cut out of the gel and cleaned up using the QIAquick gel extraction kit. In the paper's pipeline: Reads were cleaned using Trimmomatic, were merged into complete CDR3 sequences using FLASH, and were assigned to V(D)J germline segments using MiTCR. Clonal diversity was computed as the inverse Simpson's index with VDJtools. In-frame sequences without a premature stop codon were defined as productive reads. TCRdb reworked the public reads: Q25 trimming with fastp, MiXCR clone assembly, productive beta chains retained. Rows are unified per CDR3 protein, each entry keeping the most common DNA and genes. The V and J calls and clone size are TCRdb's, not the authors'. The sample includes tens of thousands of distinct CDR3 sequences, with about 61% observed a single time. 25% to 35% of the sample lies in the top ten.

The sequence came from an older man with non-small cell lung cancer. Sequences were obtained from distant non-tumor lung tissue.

The bases read TGTGCCAGCAGTCAGGACAGGGGGCGAGAGACCCGGTACTTC. The encoded protein is CASSQDRGRETRYF. Recombination joined TRBV2 with TRBJ2-5; 11 bases in the middle match TRBD1. CDR1 SNHLY and CDR2 FYNNEI were looked up in the germline V gene. The CDR3 runs 14 amino acids, cysteine and phenylalanine included. Just CDR3 DNA is preserved here, 42 bases in frame from base 1. Extended through the reference TRBV2 and TRBJ2-5 proteins, this CDR3 yields the full variable domain: EPEVTQTPSHQVTQMGQEVILRCVPISNHLYFYWYRQILGQKVEFLVSFYNNEISEKSEIFDDQFSVERPDGSNFTLKIRSTKLEDSAMYFCASSQDRGRETRYFGPGTRLLVL.